This T cell receptor beta chain originates from a study of blood T cells in healthy people across ages. Whole-study results and caveats: Strong correlation was found linking TCR beta diversity to naive T cell percentage. The long-lived group displayed more naive CD4+ cells, plus higher diversity, than the aged donors did.

Samples each yielded at least 5.5 micrograms of total RNA. With a J-beta primer mix and a sample-barcoded 5' primer, a second PCR ran 7 to 11 cycles. A template-switch adaptor that had 12 random nucleotides put a tag on each cDNA molecule. TCRdb fed the 5' RACE reads into MiXCR, producing one record per CDR3 protein. Altogether about 680,000 distinct CDR3 sequences are present, roughly 50% being singletons, with the ten largest covering around a third. The CDR3 spans 16 residues. Germline CDR1 is MDHEN and CDR2 is SYDVKM. As for this clonotype: The antigen remains unidentified.

This clonotype was sampled from a woman aged 55-69 years in good health. Sequencing was carried out using blood. The gene calls are TRBV28 and TRBJ2-7; D remains unclear. The better agreement between TRBJ2-5 and the DNA end casts doubt on the J call. The CDR3: CASSSRAFPKQETQYF. For the CDR3, the DNA is TGTGCCAGCAGTTCCCGGGCTTTCCCAAAGCAAGAGACCCAGTACTTC.